The subject of this entry is one T cell receptor (beta chain). Its antigen is still unknown. Repertoires were generated with immunoSEQ multiplex PCR, while TCRdb's copy carries only in-frame clones and drops some. The data show 40,000 to 55,000 clones, about nine tenths seen once. This CDR3 has 14 amino acids. CDR1 SGHDT and CDR2 YYEEEE come from the germline V gene. V shed 4 bases and J shed 2 bases, with 13 bases lying between them. These data come from a study of PD-1 blockade in classical Hodgkin lymphoma. Study findings and constraints: Whatever underlies the repertoire differences (possibly disease activity or prior therapy) remains undefined. Exclusion was applied to patients who started nivolumab under 1 year after ASCT. Baseline diversity in complete responders resembled that of newly diagnosed patients.

Relapse was seen in all patients after autologous stem cell transplantation, and brentuximab vedotin exposure was variable. Complete response, partial response or progressive disease constituted the best response categories observed. This sequence originates from a human donor with classical Hodgkin lymphoma. The source material was peripheral blood mononuclear cells (PBMCs), sampled at baseline. The chain uses TRBV5-6 and TRBJ2-7, with D maybe TRBD1 (6 bases). The CDR3 region is CASSTDSDAYEQYF. In DNA, the CDR3 is TGTGCCAGCAGCACGGACAGCGATGCCTACGAGCAGTACTTC.